This TCR beta chain was profiled in a study of blood T cell repertoires in COVID-19. The method was immunoSEQ multiplex PCR; TCRdb's version includes in-frame clones alone and lacks a portion of them. The repertoire has 250,000 to 300,000 clones, roughly 89% of them found once; the top ten carry 1.7%. The CDR3 sequence is 15 residues long. The germline V and J ends were trimmed by 2 bases and 0 bases, with 9 bases remaining between them. Germline V gene lookup returns CDR1 SNHLY and CDR2 FYNNEI. Sequenced input: PBMCs or T cells enriched from blood (not recorded which). This sequence was found in a woman aged 40 to 50 who had recovered from COVID-19. The V and J genes are TRBV2 and TRBJ2-3, with TRBD2 as a possible D gene (5 bases). CDR3 residues: CASSEKGGSTDTQYF. The CDR3 bases are TGTGCCAGCAGTGAAAAGGGCGGGAGCACAGATACGCAGTATTTT.